This TCR beta chain originates from a study of blood T cell repertoires in COVID-19. TCRdb keeps only in-frame clones here, not all; method: immunoSEQ multiplex PCR. This sample has about 350,000 clones; about 90% occur once, and the top ten carry 2.5% to 3%. Per the germline V gene, CDR1 is SEHNR and CDR2 is FQNEAQ (reference sequence). This CDR3 has 14 residues. V lost 0 bases, J lost 7 bases, and 12 bases lay in between. J is TRBJ1-2 and V is TRBV7-9, with D possibly matching TRBD1 (6 bases). The clonotype comes from a woman aged 30 to 39 who had recovered from COVID-19. The sequenced material came from PBMCs or T cells enriched from blood (not recorded which). The CDR3 nucleotides are TGTGCCAGCAGCTTAGCCGCAGGGGCCGGTGGCTACACCTTC. Translation: CASSLAAGAGGYTF.